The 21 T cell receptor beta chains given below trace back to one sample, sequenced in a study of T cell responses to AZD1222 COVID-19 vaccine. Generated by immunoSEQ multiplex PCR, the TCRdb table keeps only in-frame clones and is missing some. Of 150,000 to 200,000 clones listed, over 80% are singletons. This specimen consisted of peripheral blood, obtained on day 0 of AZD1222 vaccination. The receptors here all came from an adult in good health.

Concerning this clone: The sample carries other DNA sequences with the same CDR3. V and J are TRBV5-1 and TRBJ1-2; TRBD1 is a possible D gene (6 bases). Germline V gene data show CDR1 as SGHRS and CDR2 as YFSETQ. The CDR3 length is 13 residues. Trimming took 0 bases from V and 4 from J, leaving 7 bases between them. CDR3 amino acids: CASSLGTVYGYTF. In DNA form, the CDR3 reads TGCGCCAGCAGCTTGGGGACAGTCTATGGCTACACCTTC.

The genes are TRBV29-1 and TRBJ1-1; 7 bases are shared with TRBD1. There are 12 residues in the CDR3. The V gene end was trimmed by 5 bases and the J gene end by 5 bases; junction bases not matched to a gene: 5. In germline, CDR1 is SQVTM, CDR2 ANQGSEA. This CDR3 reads CSVSQGWTEAFF. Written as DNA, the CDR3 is TGCAGCGTTTCACAGGGGTGGACTGAAGCTTTCTTT.

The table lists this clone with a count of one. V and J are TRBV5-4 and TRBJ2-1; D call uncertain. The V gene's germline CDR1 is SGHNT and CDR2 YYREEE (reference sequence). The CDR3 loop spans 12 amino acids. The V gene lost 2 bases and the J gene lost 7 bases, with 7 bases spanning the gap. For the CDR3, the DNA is TGTGCCAGCAGCTTAATGAAGAATGAGCAGTTCTTC. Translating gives CASSLMKNEQFF.

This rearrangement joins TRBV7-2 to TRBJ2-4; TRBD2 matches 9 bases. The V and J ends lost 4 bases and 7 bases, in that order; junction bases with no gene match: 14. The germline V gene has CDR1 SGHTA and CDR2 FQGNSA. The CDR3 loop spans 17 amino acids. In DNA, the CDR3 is TGTGCCAGCAGCTCCCAGGGTGGCGGGGGGGTTCGGAACATTCAGTACTTC. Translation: CASSSQGGGGVRNIQYF.

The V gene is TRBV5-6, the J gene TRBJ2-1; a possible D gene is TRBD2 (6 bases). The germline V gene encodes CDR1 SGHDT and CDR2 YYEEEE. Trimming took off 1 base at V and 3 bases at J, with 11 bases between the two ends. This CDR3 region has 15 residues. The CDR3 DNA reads TGTGCCAGCAGCTTGAGAAGCGGGCTCTACAATGAGCAGTTCTTC. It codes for CASSLRSGLYNEQFF.

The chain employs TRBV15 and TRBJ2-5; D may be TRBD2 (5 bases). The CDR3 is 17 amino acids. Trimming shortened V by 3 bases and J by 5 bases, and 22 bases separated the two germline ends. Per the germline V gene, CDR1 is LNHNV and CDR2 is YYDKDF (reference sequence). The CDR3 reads CATSRSATDPRVETQYF. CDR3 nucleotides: TGTGCCACCAGCAGGAGCGCCACTGACCCGAGGGTGGAGACCCAGTACTTC.

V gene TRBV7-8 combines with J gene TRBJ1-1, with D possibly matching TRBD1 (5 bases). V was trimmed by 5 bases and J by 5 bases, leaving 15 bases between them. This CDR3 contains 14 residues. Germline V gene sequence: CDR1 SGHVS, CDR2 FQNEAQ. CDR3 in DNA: TGTGCCAGCAGCCCCGCGGGGGGAAGGACTGAAGCTTTCTTT. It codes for CASSPAGGRTEAFF.

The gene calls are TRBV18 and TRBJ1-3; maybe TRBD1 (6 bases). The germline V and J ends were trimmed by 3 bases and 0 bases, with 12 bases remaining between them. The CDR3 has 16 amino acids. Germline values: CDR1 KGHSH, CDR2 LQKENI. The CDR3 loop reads CASSPENRASGNTIYF. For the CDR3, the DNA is TGTGCCAGCTCACCGGAGAACAGGGCCTCTGGAAACACCATATATTTT.

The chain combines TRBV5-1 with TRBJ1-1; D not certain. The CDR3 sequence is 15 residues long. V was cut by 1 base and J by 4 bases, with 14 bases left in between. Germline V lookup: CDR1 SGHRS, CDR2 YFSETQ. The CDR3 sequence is CASSLSGSASTEAFF. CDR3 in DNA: TGCGCCAGCAGCTTGAGTGGGAGCGCTAGCACTGAAGCTTTCTTT.

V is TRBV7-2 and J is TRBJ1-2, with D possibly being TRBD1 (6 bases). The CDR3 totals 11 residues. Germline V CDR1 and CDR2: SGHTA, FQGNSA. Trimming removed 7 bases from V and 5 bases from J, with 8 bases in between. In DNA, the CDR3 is TGTGCCAGCATCCAGGGGTATGGCTACACCTTC. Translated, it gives CASIQGYGYTF.

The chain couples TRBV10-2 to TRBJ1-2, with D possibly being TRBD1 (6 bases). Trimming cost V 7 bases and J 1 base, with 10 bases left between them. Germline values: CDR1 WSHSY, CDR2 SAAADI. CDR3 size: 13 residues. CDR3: CASTRGHNYGYTF. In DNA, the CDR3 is TGCGCCAGCACTCGGGGACATAACTATGGCTACACCTTC.

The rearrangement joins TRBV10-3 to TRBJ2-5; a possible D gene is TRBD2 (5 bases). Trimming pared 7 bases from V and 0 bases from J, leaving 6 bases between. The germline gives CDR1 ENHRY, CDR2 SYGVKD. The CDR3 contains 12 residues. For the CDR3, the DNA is TGTGCCATCAAGACTAACCAAGAGACCCAGTACTTC. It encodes CAIKTNQETQYF.

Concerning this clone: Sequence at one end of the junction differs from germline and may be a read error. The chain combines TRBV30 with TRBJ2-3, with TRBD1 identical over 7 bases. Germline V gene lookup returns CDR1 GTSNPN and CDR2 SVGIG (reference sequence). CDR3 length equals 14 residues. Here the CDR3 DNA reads TGTGCCTGGAGTAGAGGGGGCCGCACCGATACGCAGTATTTT. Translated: CAWSRGGRTDTQYF.

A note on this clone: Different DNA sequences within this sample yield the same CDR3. Here the CDR3 DNA reads TGTGCCAGCTCACCTCAAGAGACCCAGTACTTC. Residues: CASSPQETQYF. The chain carries TRBV18 and TRBJ2-5; D is unclear. The CDR3 is 11 amino acids. The germline V gene encodes CDR1 KGHSH and CDR2 LQKENI. Trimming took 3 bases from V and 2 from J, leaving 1 base between them.

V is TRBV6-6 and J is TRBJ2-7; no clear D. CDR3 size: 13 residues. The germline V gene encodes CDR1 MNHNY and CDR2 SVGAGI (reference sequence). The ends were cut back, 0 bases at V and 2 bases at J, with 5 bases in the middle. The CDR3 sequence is CASSYSVTYEQYV. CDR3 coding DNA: TGTGCCAGCAGTTACTCCGTCACCTACGAGCAGTACGTC.

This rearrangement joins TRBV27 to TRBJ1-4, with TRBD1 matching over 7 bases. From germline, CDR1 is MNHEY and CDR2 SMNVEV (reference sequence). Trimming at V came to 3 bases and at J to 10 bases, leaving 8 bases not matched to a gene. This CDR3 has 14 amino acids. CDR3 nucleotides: TGTGCCAGCAGTTTTGGACAGGCAGCTTCAAAACTGTTTTTT. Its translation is CASSFGQAASKLFF. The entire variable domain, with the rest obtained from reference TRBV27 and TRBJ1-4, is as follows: EAQVTQNPRYLITVTGKKLTVTCSQNMNHEYMSWYRQDPGLGLRQIYYSMNVEVTDKGDVPEGYKVSRKEKRNFPLILESPSPNQTSLYFCASSFGQAASKLFFGSGTQLSVL.

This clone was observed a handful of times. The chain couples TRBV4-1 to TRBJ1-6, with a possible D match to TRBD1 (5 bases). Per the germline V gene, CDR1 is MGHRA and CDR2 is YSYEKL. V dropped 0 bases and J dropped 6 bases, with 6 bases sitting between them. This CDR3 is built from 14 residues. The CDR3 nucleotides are TGCGCCAGCAGCCAAGAGACAGCTAATTCACCCCTCCACTTT. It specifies CASSQETANSPLHF.

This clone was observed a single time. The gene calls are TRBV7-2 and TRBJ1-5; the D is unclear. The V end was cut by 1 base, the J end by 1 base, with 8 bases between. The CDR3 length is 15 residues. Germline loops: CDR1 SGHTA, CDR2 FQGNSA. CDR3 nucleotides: TGTGCCAGCAGCTTAGTCCCATTGAGCAATCAGCCCCAGCATTTT. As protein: CASSLVPLSNQPQHF.

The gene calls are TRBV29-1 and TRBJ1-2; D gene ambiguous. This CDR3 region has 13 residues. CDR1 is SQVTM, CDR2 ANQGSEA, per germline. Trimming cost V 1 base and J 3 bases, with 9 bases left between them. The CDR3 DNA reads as TGCAGCGTTGAAGTTGGAACGGACTATGGCTACACCTTC. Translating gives CSVEVGTDYGYTF.

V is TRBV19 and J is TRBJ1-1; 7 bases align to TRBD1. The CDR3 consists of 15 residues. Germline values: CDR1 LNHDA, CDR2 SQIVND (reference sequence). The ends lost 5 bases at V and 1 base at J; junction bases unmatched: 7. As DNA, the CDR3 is TGTGCCAGTAGTTCAGAGGGGGCCGGGAACACTGAAGCTTTCTTT. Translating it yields CASSSEGAGNTEAFF.

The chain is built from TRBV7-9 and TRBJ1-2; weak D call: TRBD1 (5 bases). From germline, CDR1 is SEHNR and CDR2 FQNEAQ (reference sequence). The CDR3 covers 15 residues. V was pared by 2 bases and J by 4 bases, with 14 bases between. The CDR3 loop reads CASSLPPGLLYGYTF. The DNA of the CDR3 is TGTGCCAGCAGCTTACCACCGGGACTTCTCTATGGCTACACCTTC.